The TCR beta chain described here comes from a study of T cells in tumors after PD-1 blockade. Study-level background: Patients had no prior checkpoint blockade, systemic immunosuppressants, or anti-cancer therapy within 4 weeks. Blood samples averaged 113,528 templates (range about 22,000-280,000) and 36,536 unique clonotypes. A subset received ongoing vismodegib 150 mg daily alongside anti-PD-1 therapy.

In the case of this clone: The antigen remains undetermined.

Here immunoSEQ multiplex PCR was the method, and the copy in TCRdb shows in-frame clones only, minus some. This repertoire shows some 18,000 clones, 81% found once; its top ten account for about a quarter. Regarding the study as a whole: Blood contained 35% to 50% of the tumor's TCR clonotypes.

This sample comprised PBMCs, obtained after anti-PD-1 therapy. This TCR derives from a human donor with advanced basal cell or squamous cell carcinoma (not recorded which).

CDR3 sequence: CASSPEAYGYTF. Written as DNA, the CDR3 is TGTGCCAGCTCACCAGAGGCCTATGGCTACACCTTC. The rearrangement joins TRBV18 to TRBJ1-2; the D is unclear. CDR1 is KGHSH, CDR2 LQKENI, per germline. The germline V and J ends were trimmed by 2 bases and 4 bases, with 5 bases remaining between them. The CDR3 spans 12 residues.